The rows below give T cell receptor beta chains drawn from one sample of a study of vaccination and CD4 T cells after COVID-19. TCRdb redid the calling of the PCR reads with MiXCR, one entry per CDR3 protein. There are 9,000 to 10,000 distinct CDR3 sequences in the sample; roughly 35% occur only once, and roughly 14% lies in the top ten. Their antigen targets remain unknown. Sequenced: CD4+ T cells from blood, cultured in vitro. Receptors were obtained from a human donor in good health. CDR3s include the opening cysteine and the closing phenylalanine or tryptophan. A D gene is named only where the DNA matches it firmly. A row's size may be missing; if present it is once, few, many or a size class.

cdr3_aa	cdr3_nt	v_call	j_call	d_call	clone_size
CASSLLAAGPPLHF	TGTGCCAGCAGTCTACTCGCAGCGGGTCCACCCCTCCACTTT	TRBV7-9	TRBJ1-6	-	-
CASSLNPNQPQHF	TGTGCCAGCAGCTTAAACCCCAATCAGCCCCAGCATTTT	TRBV7-2	TRBJ1-5	-	-
CASSQVHGWGARTGELFF	TGCGCCAGCAGCCAAGTCCACGGGTGGGGGGCTCGGACCGGGGAGCTGTTTTTT	TRBV4-3	TRBJ2-2	-	-
CASAKDYTEAFF	TGTGCCAGCGCCAAAGACTACACTGAAGCTTTCTTT	TRBV28	TRBJ1-1	-	-
CASSQGPSYGYTF	TGTGCCAGTAGTCAGGGTCCCTCATATGGCTACACCTTC	TRBV19	TRBJ1-2	-	-
CAISRDSGDSYEQYF	TGTGCCATCAGTAGGGATAGCGGGGACTCCTACGAGCAGTACTTC	TRBV10-3	TRBJ2-7	TRBD2	few
CASKKWGDNTEAFF	TGTGCCAGCAAGAAGTGGGGGGATAACACTGAAGCTTTCTTT	TRBV2	TRBJ1-1	-	few
CASSLAQAPGGEQYF	TGTGCCAGCAGCTTAGCGCAGGCCCCAGGGGGGGAGCAGTACTTC	TRBV7-2	TRBJ2-7	-	-
CASSLLAGGTKNIQYF	TGTGCCAGCAGCCTTCTAGCGGGAGGCACCAAAAACATTCAGTACTTC	TRBV7-2	TRBJ2-4	TRBD2	once
CSAKLQLTAGTQYF	TGCAGTGCTAAACTACAACTAACGGCGGGTACGCAGTATTTT	TRBV20-1	TRBJ2-3	-	-
CAISGRQGFNEQFF	TGTGCCATCAGTGGGCGACAGGGGTTCAATGAGCAGTTCTTC	TRBV10-3	TRBJ2-1	TRBD1	-
CASSYSGGGFIRELFF	TGTGCCAGCAGTTACTCGGGGGGAGGGTTTATCCGGGAGCTGTTTTTT	TRBV6-2/TRBV6-3	TRBJ2-2	TRBD2	-
CASSLWSGSPIYEQYF	TGTGCCAGCAGTTTATGGAGCGGGTCCCCCATCTACGAGCAGTACTTC	TRBV27	TRBJ2-7	-	-
CASSDSPAEEDTQYF	TGTGCCAGCAGTGACTCCCCAGCGGAGGAAGATACGCAGTATTTT	TRBV6-4	TRBJ2-3	-	-
CASRWRHLNQPQHF	TGTGCCAGCAGATGGAGGCACCTCAATCAGCCCCAGCATTTT	TRBV25-1	TRBJ1-5	-	-
CAISGGSETQYF	TGTGCCATCAGTGGTGGTTCGGAGACCCAGTACTTC	TRBV10-3	TRBJ2-5	-	few
CASSLRPAKVGTGELFF	TGCGCCAGCAGCCTCAGACCAGCGAAGGTTGGCACCGGGGAGCTGTTTTTT	TRBV4-1	TRBJ2-2	-	few
CSARPRYYEQYF	TGCAGTGCTAGACCCCGGTACTACGAGCAGTACTTC	TRBV20-1	TRBJ2-7	-	-
CATSGDSYEQYF	TGTGCCACCAGCGGAGACTCCTACGAGCAGTACTTC	TRBV24-1	TRBJ2-7	-	few
CASSPRGPLARTNEQFF	TGTGCCAGCAGCCCCCGGGGCCCTTTAGCCCGCACAAATGAGCAGTTCTTC	TRBV7-2	TRBJ2-1	-	-
CASSPPDRAGYTF	TGTGCCAGCAGCCCCCCGGACAGGGCTGGCTACACCTTC	TRBV28	TRBJ1-2	TRBD1	once
CSASKRTSGRAGEQYF	TGCAGTGCTTCAAAGAGGACTAGCGGGAGGGCAGGGGAGCAGTACTTC	TRBV20-1	TRBJ2-7	TRBD2	-
CASSYRLAGLIYEQYF	TGTGCCAGCAGTTACCGGCTAGCGGGATTAATTTACGAGCAGTACTTC	TRBV6-2/TRBV6-3	TRBJ2-7	TRBD2	-
CASSPTTGYEQYF	TGTGCCAGCTCACCAACGACAGGCTACGAGCAGTACTTC	TRBV18	TRBJ2-7	-	few
CASSLGLAEPYNEQFF	TGTGCCAGCAGCTTAGGGTTAGCGGAGCCCTACAATGAGCAGTTCTTC	TRBV7-3	TRBJ2-1	-	few
CASSQASYNEQFF	TGTGCCAGCAGCCAAGCCTCCTACAATGAGCAGTTCTTC	TRBV2	TRBJ2-1	-	-
CASSFWYSGANVLTF	TGTGCCAGCAGTTTTTGGTACTCTGGGGCCAACGTCCTGACTTTC	TRBV27	TRBJ2-6	-	-
CSAASGSSGELVF	TGCAGTGCTGCTAGCGGGAGTTCCGGGGAGCTGGTTTTT	TRBV20-1	TRBJ2-2	TRBD2	once